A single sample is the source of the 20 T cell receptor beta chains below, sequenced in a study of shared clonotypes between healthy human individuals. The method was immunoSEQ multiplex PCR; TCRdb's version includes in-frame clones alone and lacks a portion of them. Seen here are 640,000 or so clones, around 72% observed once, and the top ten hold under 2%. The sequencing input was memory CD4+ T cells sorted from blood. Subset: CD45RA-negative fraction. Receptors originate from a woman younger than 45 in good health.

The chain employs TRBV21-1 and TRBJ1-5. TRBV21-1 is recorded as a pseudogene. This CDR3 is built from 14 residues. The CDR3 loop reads CASSKEFSNQPQHF. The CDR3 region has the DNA TGTGCCAGCAGCAAAGAATTCAGCAATCAGCCCCAGCATTTT.

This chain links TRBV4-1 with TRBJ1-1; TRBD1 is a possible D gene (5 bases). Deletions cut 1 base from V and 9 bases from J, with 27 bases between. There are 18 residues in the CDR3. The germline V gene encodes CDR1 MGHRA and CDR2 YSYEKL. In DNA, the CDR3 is TGCGCCAGCAGCCAAGTCCTACTACGACAGTCGAAAGAGGGGAAAGCTTTCTTT. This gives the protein CASSQVLLRQSKEGKAFF.

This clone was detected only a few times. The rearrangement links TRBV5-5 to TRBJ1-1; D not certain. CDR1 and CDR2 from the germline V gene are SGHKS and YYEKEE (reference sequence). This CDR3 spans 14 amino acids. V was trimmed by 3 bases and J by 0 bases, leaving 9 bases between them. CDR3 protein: CASSWMSVNTEAFF. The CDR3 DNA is TGTGCCAGCAGCTGGATGTCCGTGAACACTGAAGCTTTCTTT.

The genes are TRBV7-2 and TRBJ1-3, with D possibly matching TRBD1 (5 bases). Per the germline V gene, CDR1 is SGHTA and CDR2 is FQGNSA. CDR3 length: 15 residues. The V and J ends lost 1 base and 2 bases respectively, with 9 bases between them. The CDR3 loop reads CASSLDGRAGNTIYF. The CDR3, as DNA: TGTGCCAGCAGCTTAGATGGCAGGGCTGGAAACACCATATATTTT.

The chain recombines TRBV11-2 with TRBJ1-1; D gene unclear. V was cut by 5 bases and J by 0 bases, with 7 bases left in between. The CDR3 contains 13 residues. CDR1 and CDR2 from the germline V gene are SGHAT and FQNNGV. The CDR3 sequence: CASSPLMNTEAFF. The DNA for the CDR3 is TGTGCCAGCAGCCCCCTGATGAACACTGAAGCTTTCTTT.

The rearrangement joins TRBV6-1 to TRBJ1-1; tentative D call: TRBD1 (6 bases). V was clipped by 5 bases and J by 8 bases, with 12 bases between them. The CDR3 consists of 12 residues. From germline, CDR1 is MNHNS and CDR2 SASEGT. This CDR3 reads CASSIYRAEAFF. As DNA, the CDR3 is TGTGCCAGCAGTATATACAGGGCCGAAGCTTTCTTT.

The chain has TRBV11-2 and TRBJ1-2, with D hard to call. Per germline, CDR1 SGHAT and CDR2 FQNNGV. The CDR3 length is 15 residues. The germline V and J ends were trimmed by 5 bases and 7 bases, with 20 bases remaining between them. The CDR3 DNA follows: TGTGCCAGCAGCCGGGAGAGACTCGGCACTTCTGGCTACACCTTC. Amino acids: CASSRERLGTSGYTF.

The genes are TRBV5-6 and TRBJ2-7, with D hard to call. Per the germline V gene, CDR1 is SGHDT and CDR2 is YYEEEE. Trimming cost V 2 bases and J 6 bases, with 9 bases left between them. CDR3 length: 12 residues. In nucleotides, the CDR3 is TGTGCCAGCAGCTTTGTCCGCGGCGAGCAGTACTTC. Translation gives CASSFVRGEQYF.

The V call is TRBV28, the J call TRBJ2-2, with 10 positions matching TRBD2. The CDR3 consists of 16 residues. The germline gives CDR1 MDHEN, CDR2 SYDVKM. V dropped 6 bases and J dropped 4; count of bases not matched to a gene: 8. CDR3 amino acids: CASRSYIAGGTGELFF. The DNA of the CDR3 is TGTGCCAGCAGAAGTTATATAGCGGGAGGCACCGGGGAGCTGTTTTTT.

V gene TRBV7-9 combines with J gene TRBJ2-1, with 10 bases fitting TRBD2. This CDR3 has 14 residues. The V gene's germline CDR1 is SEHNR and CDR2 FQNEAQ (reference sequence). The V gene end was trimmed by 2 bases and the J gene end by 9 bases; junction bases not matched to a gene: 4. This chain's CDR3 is CASSLTSGIGEQFF. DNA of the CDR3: TGTGCCAGCAGCTTAACTAGCGGGATCGGTGAGCAGTTCTTC.

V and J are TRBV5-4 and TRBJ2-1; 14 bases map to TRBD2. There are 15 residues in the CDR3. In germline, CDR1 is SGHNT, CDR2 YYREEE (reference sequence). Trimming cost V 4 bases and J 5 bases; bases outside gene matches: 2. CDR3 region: CASSRLAGGHNEQFF. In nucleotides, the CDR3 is TGTGCCAGCAGCCGACTAGCGGGAGGGCACAATGAGCAGTTCTTC.

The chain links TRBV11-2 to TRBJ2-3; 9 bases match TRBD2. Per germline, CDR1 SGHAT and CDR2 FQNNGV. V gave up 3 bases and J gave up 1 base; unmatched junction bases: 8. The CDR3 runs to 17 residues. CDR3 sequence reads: CASSFSHAGGGTDTQYF. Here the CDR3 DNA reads TGTGCCAGCAGCTTCTCTCATGCGGGGGGGGGCACAGATACGCAGTATTTT.

The CDR3 DNA reads TGCGCCAGCAGTGAGTGGGGACTAGCGGGGAGCTCCTACGAGCAGTACTTC. Amino acids: CASSEWGLAGSSYEQYF. The rearrangement links TRBV10-2 to TRBJ2-7, with 13 bases lining up with TRBD2. Looked up from germline, CDR1 is WSHSY and CDR2 is SAAADI. The length of the CDR3 is 17 residues. Trimming removed 1 base from V and 0 bases from J; junction bases left unmatched: 3.

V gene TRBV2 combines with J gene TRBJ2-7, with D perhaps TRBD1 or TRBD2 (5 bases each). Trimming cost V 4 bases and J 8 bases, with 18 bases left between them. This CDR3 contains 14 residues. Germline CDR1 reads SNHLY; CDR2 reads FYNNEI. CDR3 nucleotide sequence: TGTGCCAGCAGTGGGGTTGGTCAGGGACCTAAGCAGTACTTC. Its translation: CASSGVGQGPKQYF.

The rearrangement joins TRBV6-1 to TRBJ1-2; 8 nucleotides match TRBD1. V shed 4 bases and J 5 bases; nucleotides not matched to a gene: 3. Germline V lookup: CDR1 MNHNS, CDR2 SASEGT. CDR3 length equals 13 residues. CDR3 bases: TGTGCCAGCAGTGGCGGACAGGGATATGGCTACACCTTC. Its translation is CASSGGQGYGYTF.

The CDR3 is CAWMAFQGHAFF. In DNA, the CDR3 is TGTGCCTGGATGGCCTTCCAGGGGCATGCTTTCTTT. The genes are TRBV30 and TRBJ1-1, with D perhaps TRBD1 (6 bases). Germline CDR1 is GTSNPN and CDR2 is SVGIG (reference sequence). The CDR3 contains 12 residues. The V gene lost 4 bases and the J gene lost 11 bases, with 17 bases spanning the gap.

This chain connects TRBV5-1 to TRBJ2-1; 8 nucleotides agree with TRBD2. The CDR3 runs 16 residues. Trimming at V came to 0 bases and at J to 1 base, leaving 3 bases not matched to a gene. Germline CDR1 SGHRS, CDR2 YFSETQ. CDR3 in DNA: TGCGCCAGCAGCTTGGGACTAGCGCTATCCTACAATGAGCAGTTCTTC. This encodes CASSLGLALSYNEQFF.

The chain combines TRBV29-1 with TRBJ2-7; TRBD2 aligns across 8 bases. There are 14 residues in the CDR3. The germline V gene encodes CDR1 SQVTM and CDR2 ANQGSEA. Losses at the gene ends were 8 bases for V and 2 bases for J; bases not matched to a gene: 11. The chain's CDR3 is CSPSREGSTYEQYF. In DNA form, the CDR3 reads TGCAGCCCAAGCCGGGAGGGCTCCACCTACGAGCAGTACTTC.

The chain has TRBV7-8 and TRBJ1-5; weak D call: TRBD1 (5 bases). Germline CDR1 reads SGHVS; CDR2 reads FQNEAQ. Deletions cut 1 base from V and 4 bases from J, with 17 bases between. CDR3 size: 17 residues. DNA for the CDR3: TGTGCCAGCAGCTTAGGCCTTGGGACGCTGGAAAATCAGCCCCAGCATTTT. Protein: CASSLGLGTLENQPQHF.

The CDR3 region has the DNA TGTGCCAGCAGCACAAAGACAGGGAGCCCCTCTGGGGCCAACGTCCTGACTTTC. This gives the protein CASSTKTGSPSGANVLTF. V gene TRBV7-2 combines with J gene TRBJ2-6, with 7 bases identical to TRBD1. CDR1 is SGHTA and CDR2 is FQGNSA in the germline V gene. This CDR3 contains 18 residues. J gave up 0 bases and V 5 bases, and 10 bases lay outside the gene matches.